The clone carrying this T cell receptor (beta chain) has only a few counts. The entry originates in a study of regulatory and conventional T cells in breast cancer. Germline assignment: CDR1 MNHEY and CDR2 SVGEGT. The CDR3 runs to 12 residues. Trimming pared 4 bases from V and 5 bases from J, leaving 8 bases between. MiXCR was run by TCRdb on the PCR reads, yielding one entry per CDR3 protein. The sample lists under 20,000 distinct CDR3 sequences, 25% to 40% occurring once. This sequence originates from a female donor in good health. The rearrangement links TRBV6-2 or TRBV6-3 to TRBJ1-2, with D hard to call. Sequencing input: conventional T cells from blood. CDR3 sequence reads: CASSSVLYGYTF. Written as DNA, the CDR3 is TGTGCCAGCAGTTCGGTACTGTATGGCTACACCTTC.